The 20 T cell receptor beta chains below come from one sample, sequenced in a study of T cell responses to AZD1222 COVID-19 vaccine. Clones were read by immunoSEQ multiplex PCR, and TCRdb kept only the in-frame ones, dropping some. Of 150,000 or so clones listed, 80% to 95% were seen once; the top ten hold roughly 2.3%. This specimen consisted of peripheral blood, obtained on day 0 of AZD1222 vaccination. These receptor sequences come from an adult in good health.

The chain combines TRBV19 with TRBJ1-1; a weak D match, TRBD1 (6 bases). V lost 7 bases and J lost 5, with 26 bases in between. This CDR3 is built from 17 residues. Germline V gene data show CDR1 as LNHDA and CDR2 as SQIVND (reference sequence). The CDR3 region has the DNA TGTGCCAGTACCCCTCTCGGGGGCAGTTTCTTAGGTACTGAAGCTTTCTTT. Its translation: CASTPLGGSFLGTEAFF.

This clone was found once. V gene TRBV13 combines with J gene TRBJ2-2; D is ambiguous. CDR1 PRHDT and CDR2 FYEKMQ come from the germline V gene (reference sequence). This CDR3 region has 14 residues. Trimming took off 5 bases at V and 1 base at J, with 8 bases between the two ends. The CDR3: CASSLGRNTGELFF. The CDR3 nucleotides are TGTGCCAGCAGCCTCGGACGGAACACCGGGGAGCTGTTTTTT.

This clone was seen a few times. The chain employs TRBV10-3 and TRBJ2-1; 7 positions agree with TRBD2. The CDR3 extends over 16 amino acids. Germline V gene lookup returns CDR1 ENHRY and CDR2 SYGVKD. Trimming at V came to 2 bases and at J to 9 bases, leaving 13 bases not matched to a gene. CDR3 sequence reads: CAISEVGGVGASEQFF. The CDR3 nucleotides are TGTGCCATCAGTGAGGTGGGAGGGGTCGGGGCGAGTGAGCAGTTCTTC.

This clone has a single count. This chain links TRBV4-3 with TRBJ2-1; the match to TRBD2 covers 10 bases. The germline CDR1 and CDR2 sequences are LGHNA and YSLEER. V was pared by 1 base and J by 7 bases, with 7 bases of the junction left unmatched. This CDR3 is 16 amino acids long. This chain's CDR3 is CASSQVASGGGNEQFF. The CDR3 DNA reads TGCGCCAGCAGCCAAGTGGCTAGCGGGGGTGGGAATGAGCAGTTCTTC.

CDR3 residues: CASSHPRGPGELFF. Here the CDR3 DNA reads TGTGCCAGCAGCCACCCCAGGGGGCCCGGGGAGCTGTTTTTT. This chain links TRBV3-1 (or the pseudogene TRBV3-2) with TRBJ2-2; 8 bases are a match to TRBD1. The CDR3 length is 14 residues. CDR1 is LGHDT, CDR2 YNNKEL, per germline (reference sequence). V lost 3 bases and J lost 6; bases outside the gene matches: 3.

V and J are TRBV27 and TRBJ1-2; TRBD1 might be the D (5 bases). The germline CDR1 and CDR2 sequences are MNHEY and SMNVEV (reference sequence). The CDR3 has 13 residues. V gave up 5 bases and J gave up 7 bases, with 14 bases separating them. Written as DNA, the CDR3 is TGTGCCAGCAGTCCCTCTAGGGACGCTGGCTACACCTTC. Amino acids: CASSPSRDAGYTF.

The V and J genes are TRBV5-6 and TRBJ2-3; 10 bases are shared with TRBD2. V lost 4 bases and J lost 0; bases outside the gene matches: 8. Germline CDR1 and CDR2: SGHDT and YYEEEE. The CDR3 sequence is 17 residues long. The CDR3 loop reads CASSPPAGGPSTDTQYF. In DNA form, the CDR3 reads TGTGCCAGCAGCCCCCCAGCGGGAGGGCCCAGCACAGATACGCAGTATTTT.

The chain couples TRBV27 to TRBJ1-4; unclear D gene. V lost 7 bases, J lost 0 bases, and 3 bases lay in between. Per the germline V gene, CDR1 is MNHEY and CDR2 is SMNVEV (reference sequence). The CDR3 loop spans 12 amino acids. In DNA form, the CDR3 reads TGTGCCAGCACAACAACTAATGAAAAACTGTTTTTT. Amino acid sequence: CASTTTNEKLFF.

V is TRBV5-6 and J is TRBJ1-5; D uncertain. The germline gives CDR1 SGHDT, CDR2 YYEEEE. V lost 4 bases, J lost 7 bases, and 15 bases lay in between. The CDR3 is made up of 14 amino acids. In DNA, the CDR3 is TGTGCCAGCAGCCTTTTAAGGGTGGGGCAGCCCCAGCATTTT. It is translated as CASSLLRVGQPQHF.

V is TRBV9 and J is TRBJ2-1, with D maybe TRBD1 (5 bases). The length of the CDR3 is 14 residues. The V gene lost 4 bases and the J gene lost 3 bases, with 11 bases spanning the gap. Germline-derived CDR1 and CDR2 are SGDLS and YYNGEE. The CDR3 bases are TGTGCCAGCAGCCCAGGGAACCTCTACAATGAGCAGTTCTTC. It codes for CASSPGNLYNEQFF. Looking up the rest from reference TRBV9 and TRBJ2-1 gives the full variable domain: DSGVTQTPKHLITATGQRVTLRCSPRSGDLSVYWYQQSLDQGLQFLIQYYNGEERAKGNILERFSAQQFPDLHSELNLSSLELGDSALYFCASSPGNLYNEQFFGPGTRLTVL.

The chain recombines TRBV28 with TRBJ2-7, with D possibly TRBD1 on 6 matching bases. This CDR3 has 13 residues. Trimming removed 1 base from V and 4 bases from J, with 8 bases in between. Germline V CDR1 and CDR2: MDHEN, SYDVKM. CDR3 nucleotides: TGTGCCAGCAGTTTATCCCAGGGGTACGAGCAGTACTTC. Its protein product is CASSLSQGYEQYF.

The table lists this clone with a few counts. This sequence joins TRBV10-2 and TRBJ2-1; 9 bases align to TRBD2. The V segment lost 3 bases and the J segment 7 bases; nucleotides outside the gene matches: 7. CDR1 WSHSY and CDR2 SAAADI come from the germline V gene. This CDR3 has 15 residues. Written as DNA, the CDR3 is TGCGCCAGCAGTGATATAGCGGGGGTCCTGAATGAGCAGTTCTTC. Its protein product is CASSDIAGVLNEQFF.

The chain joins TRBV19 to TRBJ1-5, with D perhaps TRBD1 (5 bases). V dropped 3 bases and J dropped 0 bases, with 15 bases sitting between them. The germline CDR1 and CDR2 sequences are LNHDA and SQIVND (reference sequence). This CDR3 spans 17 amino acids. The DNA of the CDR3 is TGTGCCAGTAGTATGGCCCACAGGTACAATAGCAATCAGCCCCAGCATTTT. Residues: CASSMAHRYNSNQPQHF.

The genes are TRBV9 and TRBJ1-5, with TRBD1 as a possible D gene (6 bases). The CDR3 runs 14 residues. Trimming stripped 0 bases from V and 6 bases from J, with 10 bases between. Per germline, CDR1 SGDLS and CDR2 YYNGEE. The CDR3 reads CASSVDGGRQPQHF. The CDR3 region has the DNA TGTGCCAGCAGCGTAGATGGGGGCCGTCAGCCCCAGCATTTT.

This clone is medium-sized within its sample. The CDR3 reads CASSQDQGRSNSPLHF. As DNA, the CDR3 is TGTGCCAGCAGCCAAGACCAGGGCAGGTCCAATTCACCCCTCCACTTT. The chain joins TRBV4-2 to TRBJ1-6; D possibly corresponds to TRBD1 (5 bases). Deletions cut 0 bases from V and 7 bases from J, with 13 bases between. CDR3 length equals 16 residues. CDR1 is LGHNA and CDR2 is YNFKEQ in the germline V gene.

The CDR3, as DNA: TGCGCCAGCAGGGAAGGGACAGGACCCAGCAATCAGCCCCAGCATTTT. The encoded protein is CASREGTGPSNQPQHF. The genes are TRBV10-2 and TRBJ1-5; 8 nucleotides agree with TRBD1. With 6 bases clipped from V and 1 base from J, the junction kept 8 bases outside the gene matches. This CDR3 comprises 16 residues. Germline-derived CDR1 and CDR2 are WSHSY and SAAADI.

The chain combines TRBV4-2 with TRBJ1-5, with a tentative D call TRBD1 (5 bases). Germline CDR1 is LGHNA and CDR2 is YNFKEQ. V was cut by 0 bases and J by 7 bases, with 16 bases left in between. The CDR3 is 16 amino acids. The CDR3 DNA reads as TGTGCCAGCAGCCAAGAAGGAGGGCAGGGCTGGCAGCCCCAGCATTTT. This translates into CASSQEGGQGWQPQHF.

This chain links TRBV5-4 with TRBJ2-3, with D unclear. With 2 bases removed from V and 0 bases from J, the gap between germline ends came to 10 bases. CDR3 size: 15 residues. Per the germline V gene, CDR1 is SGHNT and CDR2 is YYREEE (reference sequence). Here the CDR3 reads CASSFDRSSTDTQYF. In nucleotides, the CDR3 is TGTGCCAGCAGCTTTGATCGGAGCAGCACAGATACGCAGTATTTT.

The rearrangement joins TRBV3-1 (or the pseudogene TRBV3-2) to TRBJ2-2, with D uncertain. The CDR3 runs 13 residues. Looked up from germline, CDR1 is LGHDT and CDR2 is YNNKEL (reference sequence). Trimming took off 2 bases at V and 4 bases at J, with 5 bases between the two ends. The DNA for the CDR3 is TGTGCCAGCAGCCAATCAGTCACCGGGGAGCTGTTTTTT. As protein: CASSQSVTGELFF.

In DNA, the CDR3 is TGTGCCATCAGTGAGTCCACCGGACAGTCAGGAGGGATTCAGTACTTC. Translated: CAISESTGQSGGIQYF. The chain couples TRBV10-3 to TRBJ2-4; D is possibly TRBD1 or TRBD2 (6 bases each). V shed 0 bases and J shed 10 bases, with 19 bases lying between them. The length of the CDR3 is 16 residues. Germline lookup yields CDR1 ENHRY and CDR2 SYGVKD.